This T cell receptor beta chain derives from a study of blood T cell repertoires in COVID-19. On the study more broadly: From the United States, Italy and Spain came samples of acute and convalescent COVID-19. Nucleic acid was either cDNA or gDNA, and it came from T cells, B-cell-depleted T cells, or PBMCs.

Methods used by the authors: Amplified reference gene primers provided the basis for estimating nucleated cell counts. The table came from immunoSEQ multiplex PCR; TCRdb's copy has only in-frame clones and leaves some out. The V and J calls and clone size come from that table; D and trimming were worked out from the DNA. In the table there are almost 200,000 clones, less than 90% of which are singletons. This CDR3 spans 15 amino acids. The ends lost 4 bases at V and 2 bases at J; junction bases unmatched: 4. Germline CDR1 and CDR2: MNHEY and SVGAGI. The sequencing input was peripheral blood. This sequence joins TRBV6-5 and TRBJ2-5, with 10 bases fitting TRBD2. The source of this sequence is a woman aged 70-85 years with acute or convalescent COVID-19. The CDR3 bases are TGTGCCAGCAGTTCGACTAGCGGGTGGCAAGAGACCCAGTACTTC. Amino acid sequence: CASSSTSGWQETQYF.